A single sample gave rise to the 10 T cell receptor beta chains below, sequenced in a study of blood T cell repertoires in COVID-19. The repertoire was sequenced with immunoSEQ multiplex PCR; TCRdb's copy has only in-frame clones and lacks some. This sample has about 180,000 clones, with roughly 85% found just once. The sequenced sample was peripheral blood. These receptors were collected from a man aged 55 to 70 with acute or convalescent COVID-19.

The rearrangement uses TRBV6-2 or TRBV6-3 and TRBJ2-1, with D perhaps TRBD2 (7 bases). Trimming pared 2 bases from V and 8 bases from J, leaving 19 bases between. CDR3 length equals 16 residues. Germline CDR1 is MNHEY and CDR2 is SVGEGT. This CDR3 reads CASSYNWGGAGDEQFF. The CDR3 coding sequence is TGTGCCAGCAGTTACAATTGGGGGGGCGCTGGGGATGAGCAGTTCTTC.

V usage is TRBV15 and J usage is TRBJ1-5; 7 nucleotides agree with TRBD1. The CDR3 covers 15 residues. Germline trimming cut 0 bases from V and 2 bases from J; bases unmatched to any gene: 1. Germline V CDR1 and CDR2: LNHNV, YYDKDF (reference sequence). The DNA of the CDR3 is TGTGCCACCAGCAGAGATCAGGGGGGCAATCAGCCCCAGCATTTT. It is translated as CATSRDQGGNQPQHF.

This chain connects TRBV25-1 to TRBJ2-5; D gene unclear. Trimming cost V 4 bases and J 10 bases, with 10 bases left between them. Germline assignment: CDR1 MGHDK and CDR2 SYGVNS. The CDR3 consists of 11 residues. The CDR3 loop reads CASSVSYYQYF. The CDR3, as DNA: TGTGCCAGCAGTGTTTCGTATTACCAGTACTTC.

The chain has TRBV30 and TRBJ2-7; D call uncertain. From germline, CDR1 is GTSNPN and CDR2 SVGIG (reference sequence). This CDR3 has 11 residues. Deletions cut 4 bases from V and 1 base from J, with 5 bases between. The DNA for the CDR3 is TGTGCCTGGACAGGATCCTACGAGCAGTACTTC. Encoded protein: CAWTGSYEQYF.

Regarding this clone: One junction end does not reproduce the germline sequence, and a read error may be involved. The chain links TRBV5-8 to TRBJ2-3, with 9 bases fitting TRBD2. Looked up from germline, CDR1 is SGHTS and CDR2 is YDEGEE. This CDR3 has 18 residues. The CDR3 sequence is CASTLTESSGTSTDTQYF. The CDR3 DNA follows: TGTGCCAGCACCTTGACAGAGTCTAGCGGGACTAGCACAGATACGCAGTATTTT. Filled out from reference TRBV5-8 and TRBJ2-3, the complete variable domain reads EAGVTQSPTHLIKTRGQQATLRCSPISGHTSVYWYQQALGLGLQFLLWYDEGEERNRGNFPPRFSGRQFPNYSSELNVNALELEDSALYLCASTLTESSGTSTDTQYFGPGTRLTVL.

This chain uses TRBV28 with TRBJ1-4, with a tentative D call TRBD1 (6 bases). The V end was cut by 7 bases, the J end by 8 bases, with 14 bases between. The CDR3 sequence is 13 residues long. Germline V gene sequence: CDR1 MDHEN, CDR2 SYDVKM. This chain's CDR3 is CASTLGGREKLFF. CDR3 DNA sequence: TGTGCCAGCACCCTTGGGGGCAGGGAAAAACTGTTTTTT.

The chain couples TRBV9 to TRBJ1-4, with no clear D. The ends were cut back, 2 bases at V and 6 bases at J, with 14 bases in the middle. The germline CDR1 and CDR2 sequences are SGDLS and YYNGEE. The CDR3 covers 15 residues. As DNA, the CDR3 is TGTGCCAGCAGCGTGGGGAGGCGGGAAGATGAAAAACTGTTTTTT. Amino acids: CASSVGRREDEKLFF.

The chain links TRBV27 to TRBJ1-6; D gene unclear. The germline V gene has CDR1 MNHEY and CDR2 SMNVEV (reference sequence). Trimming took 1 base from V and 6 from J, leaving 7 bases between them. CDR3 length: 14 amino acids. Written as DNA, the CDR3 is TGTGCCAGCAGTTTATGGGCTGCTAATTCACCCCTCCACTTT. Its protein is CASSLWAANSPLHF.

The chain links TRBV10-3 to TRBJ1-1; 7 bases line up with TRBD1. The CDR3 length is 15 residues. The V and J ends lost 3 bases and 4 bases, in that order; junction bases with no gene match: 8. Germline V gene sequence: CDR1 ENHRY, CDR2 SYGVKD. CDR3 amino acids: CAISDWAGGGTEAFF. DNA of the CDR3: TGTGCCATCAGTGATTGGGCAGGGGGAGGCACTGAAGCTTTCTTT.

The V call is TRBV28, the J call TRBJ1-3; D not resolved. The germline gives CDR1 MDHEN, CDR2 SYDVKM. The CDR3 totals 14 residues. The ends were cut back, 2 bases at V and 7 bases at J, with 12 bases in the middle. CDR3 loop: CASSLVAGRNTIYF. The CDR3 DNA follows: TGTGCCAGCAGTTTAGTCGCGGGGAGGAACACCATATATTTT.